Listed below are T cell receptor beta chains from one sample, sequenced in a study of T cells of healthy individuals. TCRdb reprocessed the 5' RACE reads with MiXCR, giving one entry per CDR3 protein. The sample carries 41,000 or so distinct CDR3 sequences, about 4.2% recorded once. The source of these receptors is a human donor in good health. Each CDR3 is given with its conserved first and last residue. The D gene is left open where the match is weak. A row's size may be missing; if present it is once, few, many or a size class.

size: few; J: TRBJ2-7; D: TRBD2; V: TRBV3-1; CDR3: CASSQYTSGPYEQYF; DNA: TGTGCCAGCAGCCAATACACTAGCGGTCCCTACGAGCAGTACTTC
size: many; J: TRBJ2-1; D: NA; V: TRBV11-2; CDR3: CASSLELYNEQFF; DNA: TGTGCCAGCAGCTTAGAACTATACAATGAGCAGTTCTTC
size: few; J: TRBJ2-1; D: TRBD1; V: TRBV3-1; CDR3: CASSPQGARYNEQFF; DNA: TGTGCCAGCAGCCCGCAGGGGGCACGGTACAATGAGCAGTTCTTC
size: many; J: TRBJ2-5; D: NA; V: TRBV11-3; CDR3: CASSPREGLLETQYF; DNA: TGTGCCAGCAGCCCCCGTGAGGGCCTCTTGGAGACCCAGTACTTC
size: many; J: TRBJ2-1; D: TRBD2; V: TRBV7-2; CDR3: CASNYLAGQYNEQFF; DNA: TGTGCCAGCAATTATCTAGCGGGACAATACAATGAGCAGTTCTTC
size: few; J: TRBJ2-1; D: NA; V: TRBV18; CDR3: CASSRRKQGFNEQFF; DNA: TGTGCCAGCTCACGTAGAAAACAGGGTTTTAATGAGCAGTTCTTC
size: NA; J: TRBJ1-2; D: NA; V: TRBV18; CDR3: CASSTVVSSYGYTF; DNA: TGTGCCAGCTCAACTGTGGTCTCTAGCTATGGCTACACCTTC
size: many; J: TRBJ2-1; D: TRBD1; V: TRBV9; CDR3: CASTRTGGYNEQFF; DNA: TGTGCCAGCACCCGGACAGGGGGCTACAATGAGCAGTTCTTC
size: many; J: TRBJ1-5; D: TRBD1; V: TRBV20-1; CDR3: CSAAPGGGQPQHF; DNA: TGCAGTGCTGCCCCAGGGGGCGGTCAGCCCCAGCATTTT
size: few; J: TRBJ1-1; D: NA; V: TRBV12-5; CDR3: CASAPVGRENAFF; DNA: TGTGCTAGTGCTCCCGTGGGGCGGGAGAATGCTTTCTTT
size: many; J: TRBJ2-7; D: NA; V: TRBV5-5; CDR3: CASSSDPQPSEQYF; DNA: TGTGCCAGCAGTTCGGACCCCCAACCATCCGAGCAGTACTTC
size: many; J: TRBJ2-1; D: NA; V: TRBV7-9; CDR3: CASSPTGGQLYNEQFF; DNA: TGTGCCAGCAGCCCGACGGGGGGACAGCTATACAATGAGCAGTTCTTC